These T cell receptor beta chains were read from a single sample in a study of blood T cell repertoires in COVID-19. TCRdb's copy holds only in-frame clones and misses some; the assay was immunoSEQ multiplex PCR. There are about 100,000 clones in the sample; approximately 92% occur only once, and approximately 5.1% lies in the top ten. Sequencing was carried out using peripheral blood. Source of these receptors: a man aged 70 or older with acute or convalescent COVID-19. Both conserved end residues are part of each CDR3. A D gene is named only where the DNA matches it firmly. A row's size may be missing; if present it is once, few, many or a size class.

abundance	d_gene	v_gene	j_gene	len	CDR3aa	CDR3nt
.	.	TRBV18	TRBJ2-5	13	CASSPTPMAAQYF	TGTGCCAGCTCTCCTACCCCAATGGCGGCCCAGTACTTC
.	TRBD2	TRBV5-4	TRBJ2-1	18	CASTQQGAGGLPDNEQFF	TGTGCCAGCACCCAGCAAGGGGCGGGAGGGCTACCGGACAATGAGCAGTTCTTC
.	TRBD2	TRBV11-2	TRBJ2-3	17	CASSLGVAGGDTDTQYF	TGTGCCAGCAGCTTAGGGGTAGCGGGAGGCGACACAGATACGCAGTATTTT
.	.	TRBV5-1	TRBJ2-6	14	CASSYSFGANVLTF	TGCGCCAGCAGCTATTCTTTTGGGGCCAACGTCCTGACTTTC
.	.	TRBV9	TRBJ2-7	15	CASSVGDTDPYEQYF	TGTGCCAGCAGCGTTGGGGACACCGACCCCTACGAGCAGTACTTC
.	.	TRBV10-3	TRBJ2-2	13	CAIIDQYTGELFF	TGTGCCATCATTGACCAATACACCGGGGAGCTGTTTTTT
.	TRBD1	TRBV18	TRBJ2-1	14	CASWPGQTNNEQFF	TGTGCCAGCTGGCCGGGACAGACTAACAATGAGCAGTTCTTC
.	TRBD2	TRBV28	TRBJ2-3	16	CASSGGLAGEADTQYF	TGTGCCAGCAGTGGTGGACTAGCGGGAGAGGCAGATACGCAGTATTTT
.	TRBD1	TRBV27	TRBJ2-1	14	CASSLQGSYNEQFF	TGTGCCAGCAGCCTACAGGGGTCCTACAATGAGCAGTTCTTC
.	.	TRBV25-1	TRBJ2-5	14	CASSDLGTKETQYF	TGTGCCAGCAGTGATTTAGGGACAAAAGAGACCCAGTACTTC
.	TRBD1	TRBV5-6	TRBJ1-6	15	CASSLDRGPNSPLHF	TGTGCCAGCAGCTTGGACAGGGGGCCCAATTCACCCCTCCACTTT
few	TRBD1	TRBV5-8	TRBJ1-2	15	CASSLDRGRDYGYTF	TGTGCCAGCAGCTTGGACAGGGGGCGCGACTATGGCTACACCTTC
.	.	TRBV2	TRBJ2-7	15	CASSDPGMSSYEQYF	TGTGCCAGCAGTGACCCGGGTATGAGCTCCTACGAGCAGTACTTC
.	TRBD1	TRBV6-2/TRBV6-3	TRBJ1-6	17	CASSYRGPSSYNSPLHF	TGTGCCAGCAGTTATAGGGGGCCGAGCTCCTATAATTCACCCCTCCACTTT
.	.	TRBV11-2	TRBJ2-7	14	CASTARLAGAEQYF	TGTGCCAGCACGGCTCGACTAGCAGGGGCCGAGCAGTACTTC
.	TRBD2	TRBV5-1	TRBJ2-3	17	CASSLLVAGGLTDTQYF	TGCGCCAGCAGCTTGTTGGTAGCGGGGGGGCTAACAGATACGCAGTATTTT
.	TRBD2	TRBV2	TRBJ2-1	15	CASSDTGGFYNEQFF	TGTGCCAGCAGTGACACGGGGGGATTCTACAATGAGCAGTTCTTC
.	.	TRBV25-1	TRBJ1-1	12	CASRGEGTEAFF	TGTGCCAGCAGGGGAGAGGGCACTGAAGCTTTCTTT
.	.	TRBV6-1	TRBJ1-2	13	CASSEAALYGYTF	TGTGCCAGCAGTGAAGCGGCCCTCTATGGCTACACCTTC
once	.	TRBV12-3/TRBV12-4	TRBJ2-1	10	CASSQNEQFF	TGTGCCAGCAGTCAGAATGAGCAGTTCTTC
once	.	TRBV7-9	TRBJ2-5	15	CASSLAMTGQETQYF	TGTGCCAGCAGCTTAGCGATGACAGGCCAAGAGACCCAGTACTTC
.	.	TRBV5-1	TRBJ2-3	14	CASIRGDSTDTQYF	TGCGCCAGCATCAGGGGGGATAGCACAGATACGCAGTATTTT
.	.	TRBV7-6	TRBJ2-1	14	CASSFGGVYNEQFF	TGTGCCAGCAGCTTCGGAGGGGTGTACAATGAGCAGTTCTTC
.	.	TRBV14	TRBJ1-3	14	CASSLHSSGNTIYF	TGTGCCAGCAGCCTCCACAGCTCTGGAAACACCATATATTTT
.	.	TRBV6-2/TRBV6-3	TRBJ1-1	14	CASSSLLMNTEAFF	TGTGCCAGCAGTTCCCTACTCATGAACACTGAAGCTTTCTTT
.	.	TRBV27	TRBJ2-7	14	CASSSRGGYYEQYF	TGTGCCAGCAGTTCGAGGGGGGGCTACTACGAGCAGTACTTC
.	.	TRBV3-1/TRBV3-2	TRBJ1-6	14	CASSQGGNNSPLHF	TGTGCCAGCAGCCAGGGGGGAAATAATTCACCCCTCCACTTT
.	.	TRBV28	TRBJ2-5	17	CASTMGGAARRQETQYF	TGTGCCAGCACCATGGGGGGGGCAGCCAGGAGACAAGAGACCCAGTACTTC
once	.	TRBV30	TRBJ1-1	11	CAWSVQPEAFF	TGTGCCTGGAGTGTACAGCCTGAAGCTTTCTTT
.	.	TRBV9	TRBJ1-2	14	CASSVDTFEDGYTF	TGTGCCAGCAGCGTAGACACATTCGAGGATGGCTACACCTTC
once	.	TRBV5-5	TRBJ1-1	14	CASSGETENTEAFF	TGTGCCAGCAGCGGAGAGACGGAGAACACTGAAGCTTTCTTT
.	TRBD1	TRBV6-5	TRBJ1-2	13	CASSSTGDYGYTF	TGTGCCAGCAGCTCGACAGGGGACTATGGCTACACCTTC
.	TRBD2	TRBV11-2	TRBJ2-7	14	CASSFRLALGEQYF	TGTGCCAGCAGCTTTAGACTAGCTTTGGGCGAGCAGTACTTC
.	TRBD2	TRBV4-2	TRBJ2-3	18	CASSQPSGGGWGTDTQYF	TGTGCCAGCAGCCAACCTAGCGGGGGGGGATGGGGCACAGATACGCAGTATTTT
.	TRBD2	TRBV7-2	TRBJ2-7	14	CASSLLAGGNEQYF	TGTGCCAGCAGCCTACTAGCGGGAGGGAACGAGCAGTACTTC
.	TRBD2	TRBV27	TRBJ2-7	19	CASSSPGYTPSGGPYEQYF	TGTGCCAGCAGTTCTCCGGGGTACACCCCTAGCGGGGGTCCCTACGAGCAGTACTTC
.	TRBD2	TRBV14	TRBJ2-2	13	CASGGANTGELFF	TGTGCCAGCGGGGGGGCGAACACCGGGGAGCTGTTTTTT
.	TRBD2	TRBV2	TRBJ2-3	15	CASSQTSGIADTQYF	TGTGCCAGCAGTCAGACTAGCGGGATAGCAGATACGCAGTATTTT
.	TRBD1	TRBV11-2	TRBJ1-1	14	CASSSNDRGTEAFF	TGTGCCAGCAGCTCCAACGACAGGGGCACTGAAGCTTTCTTT
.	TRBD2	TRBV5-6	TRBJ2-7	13	CASSPGLGYEQYF	TGTGCCAGCAGCCCCGGACTAGGCTACGAGCAGTACTTC
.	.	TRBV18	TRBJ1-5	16	CASSPRSSYSNQPQHF	TGTGCCAGCTCACCACGGTCCAGTTATAGCAATCAGCCCCAGCATTTT
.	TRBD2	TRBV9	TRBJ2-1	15	CASALAESSYNEQFF	TGTGCCAGCGCCCTAGCGGAAAGCTCCTACAATGAGCAGTTCTTC
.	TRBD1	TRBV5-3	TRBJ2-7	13	CARSRTGEDEQYF	TGTGCCAGAAGCCGGACAGGGGAGGACGAGCAGTACTTC
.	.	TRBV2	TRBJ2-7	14	CASRPWDTTYEQYF	TGTGCCAGCAGGCCTTGGGACACCACCTACGAGCAGTACTTC
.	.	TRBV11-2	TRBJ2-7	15	CASSVSGQIRNEQYF	TGTGCCAGCAGCGTGTCGGGACAAATCAGAAACGAGCAGTACTTC
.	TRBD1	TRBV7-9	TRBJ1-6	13	CATAGQGQSPLHF	TGTGCCACGGCGGGACAGGGACAGTCACCCCTCCACTTT
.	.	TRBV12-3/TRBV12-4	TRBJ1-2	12	CASSPGNYGYTF	TGTGCCAGCAGCCCAGGGAACTATGGCTACACCTTC
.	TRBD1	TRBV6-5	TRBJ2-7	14	CASSSDRGPYEQYF	TGTGCCAGCAGTTCGGACAGGGGCCCCTACGAGCAGTACTTC
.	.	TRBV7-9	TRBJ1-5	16	CASSLAVDSYNQPQHF	TGTGCCAGCAGCTTAGCGGTGGACAGTTACAATCAGCCCCAGCATTTT
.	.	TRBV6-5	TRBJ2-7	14	CASSYSGRTYEQYF	TGTGCCAGCAGTTACTCGGGCAGAACCTACGAGCAGTACTTC
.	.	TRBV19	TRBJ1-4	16	CASSMYLTASNEKLFF	TGTGCCAGTAGTATGTATTTGACAGCCTCTAATGAAAAACTGTTTTTT
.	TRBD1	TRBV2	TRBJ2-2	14	CASSVTGGDGELFF	TGTGCCAGCAGTGTGACAGGGGGCGACGGGGAGCTGTTTTTT
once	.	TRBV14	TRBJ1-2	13	CASSQGFVTGYTF	TGTGCCAGCAGCCAAGGGTTTGTAACAGGCTACACCTTC
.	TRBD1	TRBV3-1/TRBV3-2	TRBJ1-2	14	CASSQVAGGIGYTF	TGTGCCAGCAGCCAAGTGGCAGGGGGTATTGGCTACACCTTC
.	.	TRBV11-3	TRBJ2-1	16	CASSLAGGPPYNEQFF	TGTGCCAGCAGCTTAGCCGGGGGACCCCCCTACAATGAGCAGTTCTTC
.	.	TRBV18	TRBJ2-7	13	CASSLQSAYEQYF	TGTGCCAGCTCACTACAGTCCGCCTACGAGCAGTACTTC